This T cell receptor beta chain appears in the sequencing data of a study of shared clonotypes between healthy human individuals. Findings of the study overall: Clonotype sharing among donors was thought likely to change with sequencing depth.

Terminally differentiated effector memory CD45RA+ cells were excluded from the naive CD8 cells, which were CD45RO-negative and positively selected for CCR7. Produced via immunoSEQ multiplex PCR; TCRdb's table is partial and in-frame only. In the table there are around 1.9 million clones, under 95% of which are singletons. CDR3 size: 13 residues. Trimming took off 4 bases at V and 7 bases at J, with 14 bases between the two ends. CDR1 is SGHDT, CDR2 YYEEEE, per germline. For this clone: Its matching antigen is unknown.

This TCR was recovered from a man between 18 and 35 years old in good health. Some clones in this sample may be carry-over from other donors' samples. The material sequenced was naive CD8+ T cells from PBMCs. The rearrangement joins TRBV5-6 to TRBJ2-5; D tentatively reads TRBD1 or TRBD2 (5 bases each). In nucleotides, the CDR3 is TGTGCCAGCAGCGACGGTCCGAGGGGGACCCAGTACTTC. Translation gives CASSDGPRGTQYF.